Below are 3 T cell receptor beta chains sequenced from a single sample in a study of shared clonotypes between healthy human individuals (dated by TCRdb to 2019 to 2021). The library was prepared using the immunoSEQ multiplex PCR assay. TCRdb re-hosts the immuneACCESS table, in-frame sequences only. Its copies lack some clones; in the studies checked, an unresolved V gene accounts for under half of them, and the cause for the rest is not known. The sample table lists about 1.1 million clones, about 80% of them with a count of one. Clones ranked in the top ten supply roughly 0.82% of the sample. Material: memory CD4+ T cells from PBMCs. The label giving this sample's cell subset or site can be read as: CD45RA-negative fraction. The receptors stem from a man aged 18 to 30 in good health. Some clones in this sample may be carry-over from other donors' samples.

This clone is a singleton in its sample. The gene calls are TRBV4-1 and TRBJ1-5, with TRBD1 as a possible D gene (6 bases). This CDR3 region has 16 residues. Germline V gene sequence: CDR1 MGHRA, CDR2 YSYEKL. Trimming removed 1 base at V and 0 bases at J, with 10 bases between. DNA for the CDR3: TGCGCCAGCAGCCAAGTAGGGGGATATAGCAATCAGCCCCAGCATTTT. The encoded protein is CASSQVGGYSNQPQHF.

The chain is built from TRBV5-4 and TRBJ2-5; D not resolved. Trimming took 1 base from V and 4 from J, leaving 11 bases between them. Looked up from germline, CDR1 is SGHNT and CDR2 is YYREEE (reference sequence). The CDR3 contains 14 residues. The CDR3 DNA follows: TGTGCCAGCAGCTTGAGGCGTATGGGAGAGACCCAGTACTTC. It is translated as CASSLRRMGETQYF.

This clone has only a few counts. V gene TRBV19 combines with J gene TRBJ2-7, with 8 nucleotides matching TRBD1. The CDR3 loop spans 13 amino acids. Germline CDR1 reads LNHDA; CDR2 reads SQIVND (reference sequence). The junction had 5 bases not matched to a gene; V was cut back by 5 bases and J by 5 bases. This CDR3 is CASSPDRVHEQYF. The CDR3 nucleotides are TGTGCCAGTAGTCCGGACAGGGTACACGAGCAGTACTTC. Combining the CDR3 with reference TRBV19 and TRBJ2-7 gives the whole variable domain DGGITQSPKYLFRKEGQNVTLSCEQNLNHDAMYWYRQDPGQGLRLIYYSQIVNDFQKGDIAEGYSVSREKKESFPLTVTSAQKNPTAFYLCASSPDRVHEQYFGPGTRLTVT.